A few counts support the clone carrying this T cell receptor beta chain. The CDR3 contains 17 residues. Germline loops: CDR1 SGHRS, CDR2 YFSETQ. V was pared by 4 bases and J by 4 bases, with 12 bases of the junction left unmatched. The sample belongs to a study of shared clonotypes between healthy human individuals. Replicate PCRs for sorted subsets used approximately 220 ng DNA; this equaled 25,000 to 35,000 T cell genomes. Data came from immunoSEQ multiplex PCR; TCRdb stores just in-frame clones and leaves some out. The sample includes approximately 740,000 clones, approximately 74% of them seen just once.

The specimen sequenced was memory CD4+ T cells sorted from blood. Subset defined: CD45RA-negative fraction. This sequence joins TRBV5-1 and TRBJ2-3; TRBD1 aligns across 10 bases. This receptor was identified in a woman younger than 45 in good health. The DNA for the CDR3 is TGCGCCAGCAGCATGGACCTGACAGGGGGCGCAGCAGATACGCAGTATTTT. This translates into CASSMDLTGGAADTQYF.